The T cell receptor beta chain under discussion was sequenced for a study of cytomegalovirus exposure and HLA in healthy donors. The PCR contained 60 Vbeta and 13 Jbeta primers. The table came from immunoSEQ multiplex PCR; TCRdb's copy has only in-frame clones and leaves some out. The table records around 100,000 clones, roughly three quarters of them present only once. The V end was cut by 4 bases, the J end by 4 bases, with 12 bases between. In germline, CDR1 is SGHDT, CDR2 YYEEEE. The CDR3 contains 14 residues. The J gene is TRBJ2-4, the V gene TRBV5-6; D perhaps matches TRBD2 (5 bases). The TCR comes from a man between 35 and 55 years old in good health and CMV-seronegative. What was sequenced was PBMCs. CDR3 nucleotide sequence: TGTGCCAGCAGCCCCTCCGGGATAAAAAACATTCAGTACTTC. Encoded protein: CASSPSGIKNIQYF.